The sequence of this T cell receptor (beta chain) was determined in a study of cytomegalovirus exposure and HLA in healthy donors. Looking at the study overall: The 120 validation repertoires were reported in a later analysis to have been generated on the same platform as the 666 first-cohort repertoires. Notes on the study in general: Most TCR sequences proved rare, with some public TCRs found in many donors.

The CDR3 length is 15 residues. Germline-derived CDR1 and CDR2 are SGHVS and FQNEAQ. The junction had 4 bases not matched to a gene; V was cut back by 4 bases and J by 2 bases. This clone is a singleton in its sample. The antigen remains unidentified. TCRdb keeps only in-frame clones here, not all; method: immunoSEQ multiplex PCR. The sample records around 190,000 clones, 85% being singletons. The rearrangement links TRBV7-8 to TRBJ2-5; 10 positions match TRBD2. This clonotype was sampled from a man aged 18 to 29 in good health and CMV-seropositive. Sequences were obtained from PBMCs. CDR3 loop: CASSSQTSGQETQYF. DNA for the CDR3: TGTGCCAGCAGCTCACAGACTAGCGGGCAAGAGACCCAGTACTTC.